The entry below describes one T cell receptor (beta chain). This clone was observed a single time. Its antigen remains undetermined. Base qualities are not at hand, and no much larger clone is one base apart. The data were taken from a study of cytomegalovirus exposure and HLA in healthy donors (dated by TCRdb to about 2017). At the level of the whole study: A later analysis indicated that the 110 or so validation repertoires were generated on the platform also employed for the roughly 730 repertoires of the first cohort. The aim of the study was to test whether cataloging public T cell receptors could identify signatures of past pathogen exposure. Besides the first cohort of approximately 670 subjects, a separate validation cohort made up of about 120 different subjects was used. To predict cytomegalovirus infection status, the study brought together high-throughput TCR immunosequencing, statistical association of individual TCRs with disease status, and machine learning.

Separate from the approximately 700-subject first cohort, the validation cohort of 120 subjects was the group to which the donors belonged. Receptor amplification or capture employed the immunoSEQ multiplex PCR assay. The original pipeline was this. A statistical classification framework was built for diagnosing cytomegalovirus status from the catalog of TCR beta chain sequences. Held by TCRdb, this immuneACCESS table contains in-frame sequences only and omits some clones. Under half of the omission traces to an unresolved V gene where checked; the cause of the rest is unknown. That table gives V, J and clone size, and the DNA gave D and trimming. This sample is represented by 200,000 or so clones; 75% to 90% of them were singletons. The ten most abundant clones make up roughly 6.5% of the sample. What the authors observed across the whole study: Of the cluster scores, roughly 93% were above 0 in a later analysis, which found that TCRs clustered in the first cohort also tended to co-occur in the 110 or so validation repertoires. According to the authors, the approach could potentially be generalized to other disease states and immunological phenotypes. A later analysis had no HLA typing for the validation cohort, so co-occurrence there was scored across all 110 or so repertoires. Most TCR sequences were observed very rarely across donors, whereas some public TCRs were present in many individuals. The study gave a list of 150 to 200 TCR beta chains associated with cytomegalovirus. Three of the identified cytomegalovirus-associated TCR beta chains were confirmed in vitro to be specific for cytomegalovirus antigens. In both the original and validation cohorts, the classifier was reported to diagnose cytomegalovirus status with high specificity and sensitivity.

Including the terminal cysteine and phenylalanine, the CDR3 comprises 15 residues. The DNA shown is the 45-base CDR3, in frame from base 1. Sequences SQVTM (CDR1) and ANQGSEA (CDR2) are obtained from the germline V gene. V and J lose 5 bases and 8 bases, and a span of 24 bases separates them. The receptor comes from a man aged 18-30 years in good health and CMV-seropositive. The material sequenced was PBMCs. The chain is made from TRBV29-1 and TRBJ1-2; TRBD1 might be the D gene, on 5 matching bases. The nucleotide sequence reads TGCAGCGTTTCATTCGGTACGACAGTTATAAGGGGCTACACCTTC. This is translated as CSVSFGTTVIRGYTF.